Following are 9 T cell receptor beta chains from one sample sequenced in a study of blood T cell repertoires in COVID-19 (dated by TCRdb to about 2020). Preparation of the library involved the immunoSEQ multiplex PCR assay. As stored in TCRdb, this immuneACCESS dataset retains in-frame rearrangements with V and J assigned. A fraction of the clones does not appear; measured against another copy, unresolved V genes explain less than half of the discrepancy, and the remainder lacks a known reason. The sample table contains roughly 300,000 clones; only one count was recorded for 80% to 90% of them. Clones ranked in the top ten supply about 7.8% of the sample. Material for sequencing was peripheral blood. Receptors originate from a woman between 45 and 60 years old who had recovered from COVID-19.

The rearrangement links TRBV19 to TRBJ2-1, with TRBD2 matching over 9 bases. The V and J ends lost 4 bases and 8 bases, in that order; junction bases with no gene match: 3. The CDR3 loop spans 13 amino acids. Germline V gives CDR1 LNHDA, CDR2 SQIVND (reference sequence). CDR3 sequence reads: CASSSGGAYEQFF. DNA of the CDR3: TGTGCCAGTAGTAGCGGGGGGGCCTATGAGCAGTTCTTC.

The chain couples TRBV11-3 to TRBJ2-7; 11 positions agree with TRBD1. CDR3 length equals 13 residues. V was clipped by 5 bases and J by 7 bases; unmatched bases: 4. Germline V gene lookup returns CDR1 SGHNT and CDR2 YENEEA. CDR3 loop: CASSPGTGGEQYF. The CDR3 DNA sequence: TGTGCCAGCAGCCCCGGGACAGGGGGGGAGCAGTACTTC.

The CDR3: CASSWRLRTYNEQFF. The CDR3 DNA reads as TGTGCCAGCAGTTGGCGACTGCGGACTTACAATGAGCAGTTCTTC. V is TRBV28 and J is TRBJ2-1, with D possibly matching TRBD2 (5 bases). This CDR3 has 15 amino acids. Trimming shortened V by 4 bases and J by 4 bases, and 14 bases separated the two germline ends. CDR1 MDHEN and CDR2 SYDVKM come from the germline V gene. The variable domain in full, completed from reference TRBV28 and TRBJ2-1, reads DVKVTQSSRYLVKRTGEKVFLECVQDMDHENMFWYRQDPGLGLRLIYFSYDVKMKEKGDIPEGYSVSREKKERFSLILESASTNQTSMYLCASSWRLRTYNEQFFGPGTRLTVL.

Only one count was recorded for this clone. The V and J genes are TRBV2 and TRBJ2-3; no definite D call. Per germline, CDR1 SNHLY and CDR2 FYNNEI. This CDR3 region has 15 residues. V gave up 4 bases and J gave up 0 bases, with 11 bases separating them. The CDR3 DNA reads TGTGCCAGCAGTGTAGAGCCATTTAGCACAGATACGCAGTATTTT. It is translated as CASSVEPFSTDTQYF.

CDR3 DNA: TGTGCCAGCAGGAGATTAGCGGGGGTCGGCGAGCAGTACTTC. Translated, it gives CASRRLAGVGEQYF. The chain is built from TRBV13 and TRBJ2-7; TRBD2 aligns across 9 bases. The CDR3 has 14 amino acids. Losses at the gene ends were 6 bases for V and 6 bases for J; bases not matched to a gene: 9. Germline CDR1 PRHDT, CDR2 FYEKMQ (reference sequence).

J is TRBJ1-2 and V is TRBV4-1; D remains ambiguous. V was clipped by 0 bases and J by 7 bases, with 6 bases between them. Germline values: CDR1 MGHRA, CDR2 YSYEKL. The CDR3 covers 12 residues. DNA of the CDR3: TGCGCCAGCAGCCAAGATGGAGTTGGCTACACCTTC. Its translation: CASSQDGVGYTF.

The rearrangement links TRBV10-1 to TRBJ2-3, with TRBD2 matching 8 bases. CDR1 WNHNN and CDR2 SYGVQD come from the germline V gene (reference sequence). This CDR3 has 16 residues. Trimming at V came to 0 bases and at J to 6 bases, leaving 8 bases not matched to a gene. The CDR3 DNA reads as TGCGCCAGCAGTGAGTCGGGGACTAGAAGATTCGATACGCAGTATTTT. Protein sequence: CASSESGTRRFDTQYF.

The CDR3 loop reads CASSAGPLGEQYF. CDR3 nucleotide sequence: TGTGCCAGTAGCGCGGGGCCCTTGGGCGAGCAGTACTTC. This rearrangement joins TRBV19 to TRBJ2-7; D might be TRBD2 (6 bases). With 6 bases removed from V and 6 bases from J, the gap between germline ends came to 15 bases. The CDR3 totals 13 residues. The germline V gene encodes CDR1 LNHDA and CDR2 SQIVND (reference sequence).

In nucleotides, the CDR3 is TGTGCCAGCAGCCTATCGACAGGATCAACAGATACGCAGTATTTT. Translating it yields CASSLSTGSTDTQYF. The chain combines TRBV4-2 with TRBJ2-3, with D possibly TRBD1 on 6 matching bases. Germline CDR1 LGHNA, CDR2 YNFKEQ. V lost 4 bases to trimming and J lost 3 bases, with 14 bases between them. CDR3 length: 15 residues.